These T cell receptor beta chains were read from a single sample in a study of T cells in Graves' hyperthyroidism and ophthalmopathy. Each CDR3 protein is one row after TCRdb ran MiXCR on the multiplex PCR reads. There are under 300,000 distinct CDR3 sequences in the sample; about 25% occur only once, and around 28% lies in the top ten. The sequenced sample consisted of blood. The receptors derive from a man in his forties or fifties with Graves' hyperthyroidism that later progressed to Graves' ophthalmopathy. CDR3s include the opening cysteine and the closing phenylalanine or tryptophan. Each record gives: CDR3 protein, CDR3 DNA, D gene, CDR3 length, J gene, V gene, clone size. D genes are given only for firm matches. Where a row states a size, it is once, few, many or the class of an expanded clone; other rows omit it.

CDR3 protein: CASSNRRPETQYF
CDR3 DNA: TGTGCCAGCAGTAACCGACGCCCCGAGACCCAGTACTTC
D gene: .
CDR3 length: 13
J gene: TRBJ2-5
V gene: TRBV27
clone size: many

CDR3 protein: CATRKTGVNTEAFF
CDR3 DNA: TGTGCCACCAGGAAGACAGGGGTGAACACTGAAGCTTTCTTT
D gene: TRBD1
CDR3 length: 14
J gene: TRBJ1-1
V gene: TRBV24-1
clone size: many

CDR3 protein: CASSLTPGQQETQYF
CDR3 DNA: TGTGCCAGCAGCTTAACACCGGGACAGCAAGAGACCCAGTACTTC
D gene: TRBD1
CDR3 length: 15
J gene: TRBJ2-5
V gene: TRBV7-3
clone size: once

CDR3 protein: CASRDTGRETQYF
CDR3 DNA: TGTGCCAGCAGGGATACAGGAAGAGAGACCCAGTACTTC
D gene: .
CDR3 length: 13
J gene: TRBJ2-5
V gene: TRBV12-3/TRBV12-4
clone size: many

CDR3 protein: CASSSLAGTGGYEQYF
CDR3 DNA: TGCGCCAGCAGCTCACTCGCCGGGACAGGGGGCTACGAGCAGTACTTC
D gene: TRBD1
CDR3 length: 16
J gene: TRBJ2-7
V gene: TRBV5-1
clone size: .

CDR3 protein: CASSQDTSGRVQTQYF
CDR3 DNA: TGTGCCAGCAGCCAAGATACTAGCGGGCGCGTTCAGACCCAGTACTTC
D gene: TRBD2
CDR3 length: 16
J gene: TRBJ2-5
V gene: TRBV4-2
clone size: many

CDR3 protein: CAWAGGSYSYEQYF
CDR3 DNA: TGTGCCTGGGCCGGAGGCTCGTACTCCTACGAGCAGTACTTC
D gene: .
CDR3 length: 14
J gene: TRBJ2-7
V gene: TRBV30
clone size: .

CDR3 protein: CASSLGDRGVYTF
CDR3 DNA: TGTGCCAGCAGCTTAGGGGACAGGGGAGTCTACACCTTC
D gene: TRBD1
CDR3 length: 13
J gene: TRBJ1-2
V gene: TRBV7-8
clone size: many

CDR3 protein: CASSQDLSTRLDTEAFF
CDR3 DNA: TGCGCCAGCAGCCAAGACCTTTCCACCCGACTGGACACTGAAGCTTTCTTT
D gene: .
CDR3 length: 17
J gene: TRBJ1-1
V gene: TRBV4-1
clone size: many

CDR3 protein: CASSDVGPGSPVSQETQYF
CDR3 DNA: TGTGCCAGCAGTGATGTCGGACCAGGGTCACCGGTTTCGCAAGAGACCCAGTACTTC
D gene: .
CDR3 length: 19
J gene: TRBJ2-5
V gene: TRBV6-1
clone size: many

CDR3 protein: CASSLVAFRTSAPAETQYF
CDR3 DNA: TGTGCCAGCAGCTTAGTAGCTTTCCGGACTAGCGCGCCAGCGGAGACCCAGTACTTC
D gene: TRBD2
CDR3 length: 19
J gene: TRBJ2-5
V gene: TRBV11-2
clone size: .

CDR3 protein: CASSPPSRNWDTEAFF
CDR3 DNA: TGTGCCAGCAGTCCCCCCAGCCGAAACTGGGACACTGAAGCTTTCTTT
D gene: .
CDR3 length: 16
J gene: TRBJ1-1
V gene: TRBV28
clone size: many

CDR3 protein: CASSEAPSGEGYTF
CDR3 DNA: TGTGCCAGCAGTGAAGCGCCCTCGGGGGAGGGCTACACCTTC
D gene: .
CDR3 length: 14
J gene: TRBJ1-2
V gene: TRBV6-1
clone size: many

CDR3 protein: CASSLNPGTGSQTQYF
CDR3 DNA: TGTGCCAGCAGTTTAAACCCCGGGACAGGGTCCCAGACCCAGTACTTC
D gene: TRBD1
CDR3 length: 16
J gene: TRBJ2-5
V gene: TRBV28
clone size: many

CDR3 protein: CASSLGAGGSHEQYF
CDR3 DNA: TGCGCCAGCAGCTTGGGAGCGGGAGGATCCCACGAGCAGTACTTC
D gene: TRBD2
CDR3 length: 15
J gene: TRBJ2-7
V gene: TRBV5-1
clone size: many

CDR3 protein: CATSDPGTDEQYF
CDR3 DNA: TGTGCCACCAGTGATCCGGGCACCGACGAGCAGTACTTC
D gene: .
CDR3 length: 13
J gene: TRBJ2-7
V gene: TRBV24-1
clone size: many

CDR3 protein: CATSGGLGEQYF
CDR3 DNA: TGTGCCACCAGTGGAGGTTTGGGCGAGCAGTACTTC
D gene: .
CDR3 length: 12
J gene: TRBJ2-7
V gene: TRBV24-1
clone size: many

CDR3 protein: CATSRDFNTGELFF
CDR3 DNA: TGTGCCACCAGCAGAGATTTCAACACCGGGGAGCTGTTTTTT
D gene: .
CDR3 length: 14
J gene: TRBJ2-2
V gene: TRBV15
clone size: many

CDR3 protein: CATSHRSNYGYTF
CDR3 DNA: TGTGCCACCAGCCACAGGTCTAACTATGGCTACACCTTC
D gene: .
CDR3 length: 13
J gene: TRBJ1-2
V gene: TRBV15
clone size: few

CDR3 protein: CASSLGVWDRKLNTEAFF
CDR3 DNA: TGCGCCAGCAGCTTGGGCGTTTGGGACAGAAAACTGAACACTGAAGCTTTCTTT
D gene: TRBD1
CDR3 length: 18
J gene: TRBJ1-1
V gene: TRBV5-1
clone size: .

CDR3 protein: CSVERLNIQYF
CDR3 DNA: TGCAGCGTTGAAAGGTTAAACATTCAGTACTTC
D gene: .
CDR3 length: 11
J gene: TRBJ2-4
V gene: TRBV29-1
clone size: many

CDR3 protein: CASSSRLRRTAALSTEAFF
CDR3 DNA: TGTGCCAGCAGTTCTCGACTTCGACGGACAGCCGCTCTGAGCACTGAAGCTTTCTTT
D gene: .
CDR3 length: 19
J gene: TRBJ1-1
V gene: TRBV28
clone size: .

CDR3 protein: CASSLSAAYEQYF
CDR3 DNA: TGTGCCAGCAGCTTAAGTGCAGCCTACGAGCAGTACTTC
D gene: .
CDR3 length: 13
J gene: TRBJ2-7
V gene: TRBV7-2
clone size: .

CDR3 protein: CASSQTGSSYEQYF
CDR3 DNA: TGTGCCAGTAGCCAGACAGGGAGCTCCTACGAGCAGTACTTC
D gene: TRBD1
CDR3 length: 14
J gene: TRBJ2-7
V gene: TRBV19
clone size: .

CDR3 protein: CASKREGLETQYF
CDR3 DNA: TGTGCCAGCAAGCGAGAGGGCTTAGAGACCCAGTACTTC
D gene: .
CDR3 length: 13
J gene: TRBJ2-5
V gene: TRBV6-1
clone size: many

CDR3 protein: CASRSLAGGAYEQYF
CDR3 DNA: TGTGCCAGCAGGTCACTAGCGGGTGGTGCATACGAGCAGTACTTC
D gene: TRBD2
CDR3 length: 15
J gene: TRBJ2-7
V gene: TRBV28
clone size: once

CDR3 protein: CAWSGTGRSYGYTF
CDR3 DNA: TGTGCCTGGAGTGGGACAGGGCGATCCTATGGCTACACCTTC
D gene: TRBD1
CDR3 length: 14
J gene: TRBJ1-2
V gene: TRBV30
clone size: .

CDR3 protein: CASSLASAEMGTQYF
CDR3 DNA: TGCGCCAGCAGCTTGGCCTCGGCAGAGATGGGGACCCAGTACTTC
D gene: .
CDR3 length: 15
J gene: TRBJ2-5
V gene: TRBV5-1
clone size: few

CDR3 protein: CASTLKYSGGTEAFF
CDR3 DNA: TGCGCCAGCACCCTGAAATATTCGGGGGGAACTGAAGCTTTCTTT
D gene: .
CDR3 length: 15
J gene: TRBJ1-1
V gene: TRBV5-1
clone size: many

CDR3 protein: CATSGGSQETQYF
CDR3 DNA: TGTGCCACCAGTGGAGGAAGCCAAGAGACCCAGTACTTC
D gene: .
CDR3 length: 13
J gene: TRBJ2-5
V gene: TRBV24-1
clone size: many

CDR3 protein: CASSQRLAGVTNTGELFF
CDR3 DNA: TGCGCCAGCAGCCAACGGCTAGCGGGAGTTACGAACACCGGGGAGCTGTTTTTT
D gene: TRBD2
CDR3 length: 18
J gene: TRBJ2-2
V gene: TRBV4-1
clone size: few

CDR3 protein: CASSLGSAPTYEQYF
CDR3 DNA: TGTGCCAGCAGCTTAGGGTCGGCCCCCACCTACGAGCAGTACTTC
D gene: .
CDR3 length: 15
J gene: TRBJ2-7
V gene: TRBV7-9
clone size: many

CDR3 protein: CASSLAVQSYEQYF
CDR3 DNA: TGCGCCAGCAGCTTGGCCGTACAGAGCTACGAGCAGTACTTC
D gene: .
CDR3 length: 14
J gene: TRBJ2-7
V gene: TRBV5-1
clone size: many

CDR3 protein: CASSSYTGTSIHEQYF
CDR3 DNA: TGTGCCAGCAGCTCTTACACCGGGACTAGCATCCACGAGCAGTACTTC
D gene: TRBD2
CDR3 length: 16
J gene: TRBJ2-7
V gene: TRBV11-1
clone size: many

CDR3 protein: CASSIVGDRAYEQYF
CDR3 DNA: TGTGCCAGTAGTATAGTAGGGGACAGGGCCTACGAGCAGTACTTC
D gene: TRBD1
CDR3 length: 15
J gene: TRBJ2-7
V gene: TRBV19
clone size: many

CDR3 protein: CASSWAGGTRGSYEQYF
CDR3 DNA: TGTGCCAGCAGCTGGGCCGGTGGGACAAGGGGCTCCTACGAGCAGTACTTC
D gene: .
CDR3 length: 17
J gene: TRBJ2-7
V gene: TRBV11-2
clone size: .

CDR3 protein: CASRQLARSYNEQFF
CDR3 DNA: TGTGCCAGCCGGCAACTAGCGAGATCCTACAATGAGCAGTTCTTC
D gene: TRBD2
CDR3 length: 15
J gene: TRBJ2-1
V gene: TRBV7-9
clone size: many

CDR3 protein: CSARQGGQETQYF
CDR3 DNA: TGCAGTGCTAGACAGGGGGGCCAAGAGACCCAGTACTTC
D gene: .
CDR3 length: 13
J gene: TRBJ2-5
V gene: TRBV20-1
clone size: .

CDR3 protein: CASSYEQHYGYTF
CDR3 DNA: TGTGCCAGCAGTTACGAACAGCACTATGGCTACACCTTC
D gene: .
CDR3 length: 13
J gene: TRBJ1-2
V gene: TRBV6-5
clone size: many

CDR3 protein: CASSYGFGDRKGQETQYF
CDR3 DNA: TGTGCCAGCAGTTACGGCTTCGGGGACAGGAAAGGCCAAGAGACCCAGTACTTC
D gene: TRBD1
CDR3 length: 18
J gene: TRBJ2-5
V gene: TRBV6-2/TRBV6-3
clone size: .

CDR3 protein: CASSFVAEDQETQYF
CDR3 DNA: TGTGCCAGCAGTTTTGTGGCGGAGGATCAAGAGACCCAGTACTTC
D gene: .
CDR3 length: 15
J gene: TRBJ2-5
V gene: TRBV27
clone size: many